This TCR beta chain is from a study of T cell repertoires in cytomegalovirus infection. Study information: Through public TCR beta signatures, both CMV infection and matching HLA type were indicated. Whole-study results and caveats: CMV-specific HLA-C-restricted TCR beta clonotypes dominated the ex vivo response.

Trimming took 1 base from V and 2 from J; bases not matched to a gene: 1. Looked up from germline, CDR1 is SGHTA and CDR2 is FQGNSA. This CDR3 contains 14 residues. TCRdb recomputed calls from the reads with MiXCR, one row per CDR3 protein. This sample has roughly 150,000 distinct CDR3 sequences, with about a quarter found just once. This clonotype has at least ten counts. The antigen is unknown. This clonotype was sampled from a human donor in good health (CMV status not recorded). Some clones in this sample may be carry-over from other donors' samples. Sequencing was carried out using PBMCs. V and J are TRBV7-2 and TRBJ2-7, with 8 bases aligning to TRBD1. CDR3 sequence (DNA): TGTGCCAGCAGCTTAGAGGGACAGGCCTACGAGCAGTACTTC. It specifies CASSLEGQAYEQYF.